This is a list of T cell receptor beta chains from one sample in a study of shared clonotypes between healthy human individuals. Only in-frame clones appear in the TCRdb table, and some are missing; sequencing was by immunoSEQ multiplex PCR. The repertoire holds 1.4 million to 1.5 million clones, with roughly 95% as singletons. The sample comprised naive CD4+ T cells sorted from blood. The receptors originated from a man younger than 40 in good health. CDR3s include the opening cysteine and the closing phenylalanine or tryptophan. D genes are given only for firm matches. Rows give clone size only sometimes, using once, few, many, or a class for an expanded clone.

v_call: TRBV11-2
d_call: TRBD2
cdr3_length: 13
clone_size: .
j_call: TRBJ2-7
cdr3_nt: TGTGCCAGCAGCTTTGGACTAGCGGTCGAGCAGTACTTC
cdr3_aa: CASSFGLAVEQYF

v_call: TRBV7-2
d_call: TRBD1
cdr3_length: 13
clone_size: .
j_call: TRBJ2-3
cdr3_nt: TGTGCCGGGACAGGGAAAAACACAGATACGCAGTATTTT
cdr3_aa: CAGTGKNTDTQYF

v_call: TRBV18
d_call: TRBD2
cdr3_length: 14
clone_size: .
j_call: TRBJ2-2
cdr3_nt: TGTGCCAGCTCATCTCTAGCGGACACCGGGGAGCTGTTTTTT
cdr3_aa: CASSSLADTGELFF

v_call: TRBV5-4
d_call: TRBD2
cdr3_length: 16
clone_size: .
j_call: TRBJ2-7
cdr3_nt: TGTGCCAGCAGCCTCACCGGGACTAGCGGCCTCTACGAGCAGTACTTC
cdr3_aa: CASSLTGTSGLYEQYF

v_call: TRBV19
d_call: TRBD1
cdr3_length: 11
clone_size: .
j_call: TRBJ2-7
cdr3_nt: TGTGCCAGTAGGACAGGGAACGAGCAGTACTTC
cdr3_aa: CASRTGNEQYF

v_call: TRBV19
d_call: TRBD1
cdr3_length: 11
clone_size: .
j_call: TRBJ1-1
cdr3_nt: TGTGCCAGTAGTAAGGACAGGAGGGCTTTCTTT
cdr3_aa: CASSKDRRAFF

v_call: TRBV7-9
d_call: .
cdr3_length: 16
clone_size: .
j_call: TRBJ2-5
cdr3_nt: TGTGCCAGCCCCCCGGGTGTAGCAGGGGACTTCGTGACCCAGTACTTC
cdr3_aa: CASPPGVAGDFVTQYF

v_call: TRBV5-1
d_call: .
cdr3_length: 14
clone_size: once
j_call: TRBJ1-1
cdr3_nt: TGCGCCAGCAGCCCGGACCCCCATGTCACTGAAGCTTTCTTT
cdr3_aa: CASSPDPHVTEAFF

v_call: TRBV14
d_call: .
cdr3_length: 16
clone_size: once
j_call: TRBJ1-3
cdr3_nt: TGTGCCAGCAGCCAAAAAAGCCCTTACTCTGGAAACACCATATATTTT
cdr3_aa: CASSQKSPYSGNTIYF

v_call: TRBV7-6
d_call: TRBD2
cdr3_length: 17
clone_size: .
j_call: TRBJ2-3
cdr3_nt: TGTGCCAGCAGCTTAATCAGCGGGAGGGCCGGCACAGATACGCAGTATTTT
cdr3_aa: CASSLISGRAGTDTQYF

v_call: TRBV29-1
d_call: TRBD2
cdr3_length: 14
clone_size: once
j_call: TRBJ2-5
cdr3_nt: TGCAGCGTTGAAAAGAGCCTAGCGGGAGTTCGGCAGTACTTC
cdr3_aa: CSVEKSLAGVRQYF

v_call: TRBV6-4
d_call: .
cdr3_length: 15
clone_size: .
j_call: TRBJ2-3
cdr3_nt: TGTGCCAGCAGTGACCGCCCTTTTAGCACAGATACGCAGTATTTT
cdr3_aa: CASSDRPFSTDTQYF

v_call: TRBV28
d_call: TRBD1
cdr3_length: 14
clone_size: .
j_call: TRBJ1-1
cdr3_nt: TGTGCCAGCAGTGGACAGGGCGTGGACACTGAAGCTTTCTTT
cdr3_aa: CASSGQGVDTEAFF

v_call: TRBV7-6
d_call: .
cdr3_length: 16
clone_size: .
j_call: TRBJ2-1
cdr3_nt: TGTGCCAGCAGCTTAGTTTCCGGGCAGGGGAACAATGAGCAGTTCTTC
cdr3_aa: CASSLVSGQGNNEQFF

v_call: TRBV6-4
d_call: TRBD1
cdr3_length: 15
clone_size: .
j_call: TRBJ1-1
cdr3_nt: TGTGCCAGCAGTGCTGGACAGGGATTCACCACTGAAGCTTTCTTT
cdr3_aa: CASSAGQGFTTEAFF

v_call: TRBV28
d_call: .
cdr3_length: 15
clone_size: .
j_call: TRBJ1-2
cdr3_nt: TGTGCCAGCAGCCCCCAATTGCCGGGGGCGGTTGGCTACACCTTC
cdr3_aa: CASSPQLPGAVGYTF

v_call: TRBV30
d_call: .
cdr3_length: 15
clone_size: once
j_call: TRBJ1-2
cdr3_nt: TGTGCCTGGAGTGTGGGTCTCAGGGGACCTTATGGCTACACCTTC
cdr3_aa: CAWSVGLRGPYGYTF

v_call: TRBV11-2
d_call: TRBD2
cdr3_length: 17
clone_size: once
j_call: TRBJ2-2
cdr3_nt: TGTGCTACTCAGGGACTAGCGGGAGGCTGGAACACCGGGGAGCTGTTTTTT
cdr3_aa: CATQGLAGGWNTGELFF

v_call: TRBV2
d_call: .
cdr3_length: 14
clone_size: .
j_call: TRBJ2-5
cdr3_nt: TGTGCCAGCAGGGACAGCGGGAATCAAGAGACCCAGTACTTC
cdr3_aa: CASRDSGNQETQYF

v_call: TRBV5-1
d_call: .
cdr3_length: 13
clone_size: .
j_call: TRBJ2-5
cdr3_nt: TGCGCCAGCAGCTCTCCCAGGGAAGGGACCCAGTACTTC
cdr3_aa: CASSSPREGTQYF

v_call: TRBV28
d_call: .
cdr3_length: 15
clone_size: .
j_call: TRBJ1-5
cdr3_nt: TGTGCCAGCAGTGCACCGGGACGTAGCAATCAGCCCCAGCATTTT
cdr3_aa: CASSAPGRSNQPQHF

v_call: TRBV19
d_call: .
cdr3_length: 15
clone_size: .
j_call: TRBJ2-2
cdr3_nt: TGTGCCAGTAGTATAGTCCAGGGGTCACTCGGGGAGCTGTTTTTT
cdr3_aa: CASSIVQGSLGELFF

v_call: TRBV14
d_call: .
cdr3_length: 15
clone_size: .
j_call: TRBJ2-7
cdr3_nt: TGTGCCAGCAGCCAAACCGGGACACGGATCTACGAGCAGTACTTC
cdr3_aa: CASSQTGTRIYEQYF

v_call: TRBV7-9
d_call: .
cdr3_length: 11
clone_size: .
j_call: TRBJ2-2
cdr3_nt: TGTGCCGTAGCAGGGGCCGGGGAGCTGTTTTTT
cdr3_aa: CAVAGAGELFF

v_call: TRBV5-1
d_call: TRBD2
cdr3_length: 15
clone_size: .
j_call: TRBJ2-1
cdr3_nt: TGCGCCAGCAGCTTGGACGGGAGGGTCTACAATGAGCAGTTCTTC
cdr3_aa: CASSLDGRVYNEQFF

v_call: TRBV9
d_call: .
cdr3_length: 13
clone_size: .
j_call: TRBJ2-2
cdr3_nt: TGTGCCAGCAGCGTAGGCTCCACGGGGGAGCTGTTTTTT
cdr3_aa: CASSVGSTGELFF

v_call: TRBV6-6
d_call: .
cdr3_length: 15
clone_size: .
j_call: TRBJ2-6
cdr3_nt: TGTGCCAGCAGGGTAGACAGCACGGGGGCCAACGTCCTGACTTTC
cdr3_aa: CASRVDSTGANVLTF

v_call: TRBV7-8
d_call: .
cdr3_length: 12
clone_size: .
j_call: TRBJ2-1
cdr3_nt: TGTGCCAGCAGCCTGAGTAGAAATGAGCAGTTCTTC
cdr3_aa: CASSLSRNEQFF

v_call: TRBV11-2
d_call: .
cdr3_length: 14
clone_size: .
j_call: TRBJ2-7
cdr3_nt: TGTGCCAGCAGGGGGATCGGGACACCCTACGAGCAGTACTTC
cdr3_aa: CASRGIGTPYEQYF

v_call: TRBV27
d_call: TRBD2
cdr3_length: 19
clone_size: .
j_call: TRBJ2-3
cdr3_nt: TGTGCCAGCAGTTTCTGGCCTCCAAGCGGGAGTCCCAGCACAGATACGCAGTATTTT
cdr3_aa: CASSFWPPSGSPSTDTQYF

v_call: TRBV4-3
d_call: .
cdr3_length: 13
clone_size: few
j_call: TRBJ2-3
cdr3_nt: TGCGCCAGCAGCCATCCCATATACGATACGCAGTATTTT
cdr3_aa: CASSHPIYDTQYF

v_call: TRBV4-1
d_call: .
cdr3_length: 17
clone_size: once
j_call: TRBJ2-1
cdr3_nt: TGCGCCAGCAGCCAAGTTCCCGGCGGGGCCTCCTACAATGAGCAGTTCTTC
cdr3_aa: CASSQVPGGASYNEQFF

v_call: TRBV29-1
d_call: .
cdr3_length: 11
clone_size: .
j_call: TRBJ2-1
cdr3_nt: TGCAGCGTATACGGATACAATGAGCAGTTCTTC
cdr3_aa: CSVYGYNEQFF

v_call: TRBV6-6
d_call: .
cdr3_length: 13
clone_size: .
j_call: TRBJ2-7
cdr3_nt: TGTGCCAGCCAGATAGGGGGATCCTACGAGCAGTACTTC
cdr3_aa: CASQIGGSYEQYF

v_call: TRBV5-1
d_call: TRBD2
cdr3_length: 18
clone_size: once
j_call: TRBJ2-1
cdr3_nt: TGCGCCAGCAGCTCAGGACTAGCGGGAGGGCCCCGATACAATGAGCAGTTCTTC
cdr3_aa: CASSSGLAGGPRYNEQFF

v_call: TRBV7-2
d_call: .
cdr3_length: 14
clone_size: .
j_call: TRBJ2-7
cdr3_nt: TGTGCCAGCAGCCCTAGGGCCTTCTCCTACGAGCAGTACTTC
cdr3_aa: CASSPRAFSYEQYF

v_call: TRBV6-1
d_call: .
cdr3_length: 14
clone_size: .
j_call: TRBJ2-7
cdr3_nt: TGTGCCAGCAGTGCCGGGACCCGCGCCTACGAGCAGTACTTC
cdr3_aa: CASSAGTRAYEQYF

v_call: TRBV9
d_call: .
cdr3_length: 14
clone_size: .
j_call: TRBJ2-3
cdr3_nt: TGTGCCAGCAGAACGGGACACGAGACAGATACGCAGTATTTT
cdr3_aa: CASRTGHETDTQYF

v_call: TRBV19
d_call: .
cdr3_length: 14
clone_size: once
j_call: TRBJ1-2
cdr3_nt: TGTGCCAGTATGGGGAGGGGCTCGGACTATGGCTACACCTTC
cdr3_aa: CASMGRGSDYGYTF

v_call: TRBV7-8
d_call: .
cdr3_length: 14
clone_size: .
j_call: TRBJ2-3
cdr3_nt: TGTGCCAGCAGCTTCGGCACCTTCACAGATACGCAGTATTTT
cdr3_aa: CASSFGTFTDTQYF

v_call: TRBV9
d_call: .
cdr3_length: 14
clone_size: .
j_call: TRBJ2-2
cdr3_nt: TGTGCCAGCAGCGTAGTGGGAGAAGGCGGGGAGCTGTTTTTT
cdr3_aa: CASSVVGEGGELFF

v_call: TRBV7-9
d_call: .
cdr3_length: 16
clone_size: .
j_call: TRBJ2-3
cdr3_nt: TGTGCCAGCAGCTCGCAGGGTAACCGGCCCACAGATACGCAGTATTTT
cdr3_aa: CASSSQGNRPTDTQYF

v_call: TRBV9
d_call: TRBD2
cdr3_length: 14
clone_size: once
j_call: TRBJ2-7
cdr3_nt: TGTGCCAGCAGCGTTAGCGGGAGTAGCAACGAGCAGTACTTC
cdr3_aa: CASSVSGSSNEQYF

v_call: TRBV7-9
d_call: .
cdr3_length: 17
clone_size: .
j_call: TRBJ1-2
cdr3_nt: TGTGCCAGCAGCTTAATCACAGCATCTATCGGGGGACGCGGCTACACCTTC
cdr3_aa: CASSLITASIGGRGYTF

v_call: TRBV7-9
d_call: TRBD1
cdr3_length: 14
clone_size: once
j_call: TRBJ2-1
cdr3_nt: TGTGCCAGCAGCTTAACAGGGGGTTACAATGAGCAGTTCTTC
cdr3_aa: CASSLTGGYNEQFF

v_call: TRBV19
d_call: .
cdr3_length: 13
clone_size: .
j_call: TRBJ1-2
cdr3_nt: TGTGCCAGTAGTCTCCGGGGGGGCTATGGCTACACCTTC
cdr3_aa: CASSLRGGYGYTF

v_call: TRBV6-1
d_call: .
cdr3_length: 15
clone_size: .
j_call: TRBJ2-7
cdr3_nt: TGTGCCAGCCGGAAATATGGGAGTTTTTTCTACGAGCAGTACTTC
cdr3_aa: CASRKYGSFFYEQYF

v_call: TRBV4-1
d_call: .
cdr3_length: 14
clone_size: .
j_call: TRBJ1-2
cdr3_nt: TGCGCCAGCAGCCAAGTACCGGGGAGCTATGGCTACACCTTC
cdr3_aa: CASSQVPGSYGYTF

v_call: TRBV5-1
d_call: TRBD2
cdr3_length: 16
clone_size: .
j_call: TRBJ2-7
cdr3_nt: TGCGCCAGCAGCTCGATTAGCGGGGGAACGGGCTACGAGCAGTACTTC
cdr3_aa: CASSSISGGTGYEQYF

v_call: TRBV9
d_call: TRBD2
cdr3_length: 14
clone_size: .
j_call: TRBJ2-7
cdr3_nt: TGTGCCAGCAGCTATGGACTAGCGGGCTACGAGCAGTACTTC
cdr3_aa: CASSYGLAGYEQYF

v_call: TRBV18
d_call: TRBD1
cdr3_length: 14
clone_size: .
j_call: TRBJ1-4
cdr3_nt: TGTGCCAGCTCACCAGGGACAGATAATGAAAAACTGTTTTTT
cdr3_aa: CASSPGTDNEKLFF

v_call: TRBV7-8
d_call: .
cdr3_length: 18
clone_size: .
j_call: TRBJ2-5
cdr3_nt: TGTGCCAGCAGCTTAAACCCCAGATACAGGGACCCCCGGTGGACCCAGTACTTC
cdr3_aa: CASSLNPRYRDPRWTQYF

v_call: TRBV13
d_call: TRBD2
cdr3_length: 14
clone_size: .
j_call: TRBJ2-1
cdr3_nt: TGTGCCAGCAGCTCCGGACTAGCGGAGAGCCCCCAGTTCTTC
cdr3_aa: CASSSGLAESPQFF

v_call: TRBV19
d_call: TRBD1
cdr3_length: 15
clone_size: .
j_call: TRBJ2-1
cdr3_nt: TGTGCCAGTAGCCGGGGACAGGCCCCCTACAATGAGCAGTTCTTC
cdr3_aa: CASSRGQAPYNEQFF

v_call: TRBV7-9
d_call: .
cdr3_length: 14
clone_size: .
j_call: TRBJ2-5
cdr3_nt: TGTGCCAGCAGCTTAGCGGGGCAGGGAGAGACCCAGTACTTC
cdr3_aa: CASSLAGQGETQYF

v_call: TRBV18
d_call: TRBD1
cdr3_length: 13
clone_size: .
j_call: TRBJ1-2
cdr3_nt: TGTGCCAGCTCAACGGGACAGGGGAATGGCTACACCTTC
cdr3_aa: CASSTGQGNGYTF

v_call: TRBV19
d_call: TRBD1
cdr3_length: 17
clone_size: .
j_call: TRBJ1-4
cdr3_nt: TGTGCCAGTAGTATAGACATAAGGGACAGGGGGCGGGAAAAACTGTTTTTT
cdr3_aa: CASSIDIRDRGREKLFF

v_call: TRBV5-1
d_call: .
cdr3_length: 14
clone_size: .
j_call: TRBJ2-7
cdr3_nt: TGCGCCAGCAGCTTGGCTGGCAACTCCTACGAGCAGTACTTC
cdr3_aa: CASSLAGNSYEQYF

v_call: TRBV7-3
d_call: .
cdr3_length: 15
clone_size: .
j_call: TRBJ2-2
cdr3_nt: TGTGCCAGCAGCCGTGCTCCCGCCGGCACCGGGGAGCTGTTTTTT
cdr3_aa: CASSRAPAGTGELFF

v_call: TRBV27
d_call: TRBD2
cdr3_length: 17
clone_size: .
j_call: TRBJ2-3
cdr3_nt: TGTGCCAGCAGTTTACCCAGGGGTAGCGGGGTCACAGATACGCAGTATTTT
cdr3_aa: CASSLPRGSGVTDTQYF